This T cell receptor beta chain was captured by sequencing in a study of early T cells in non-severe SARS-CoV-2 infection. TCRdb analysed the 5' RACE reads with MiXCR anew, one entry per CDR3 protein. The sample contains around 100,000 distinct CDR3 sequences, roughly 17% of which appear only once. Germline-derived CDR1 and CDR2 are MDHEN and SYDVKM. The CDR3 is 11 amino acids. The V end lost 3 bases, the J end lost 7 bases, and 5 bases lay between the germline ends. At least ten counts were recorded for this clonotype. Material for sequencing was whole blood. This sequence joins TRBV28 and TRBJ2-3; D is uncertain. The clonotype originates from an adult who was a healthcare worker with PCR-confirmed SARS-CoV-2 infection or an uninfected control (not recorded which). CDR3 region: CASSFINTQYF. The DNA for the CDR3 is TGTGCCAGCAGTTTTATTAATACGCAGTATTTT.